This TCR beta chain comes out of a study of T cell repertoires in cytomegalovirus infection. As for the study in general: Recently identified HLA-C-restricted and well-studied HLA-B-restricted CMV epitopes were used. The public TCR beta signatures pointed to both CMV infection and matching HLA type. Study findings and constraints: Dominating the ex vivo response were TCR beta clonotypes that were CMV-specific and HLA-C-restricted. Adding up the frequency of public TCR beta families identified people who carried CMV plus the relevant HLA.

Trimming at V came to 3 bases and at J to 5 bases, leaving 5 bases not matched to a gene. The CDR3 loop spans 14 amino acids. Points on this clonotype: Its target is not known.

One entry per CDR3 protein results from TCRdb running MiXCR on the reads. The sample includes almost 90,000 distinct CDR3 sequences, around 32% of them seen just once. The sequence came from a human donor in good health (CMV status not recorded). Some clones in this sample may be carry-over from other donors' samples. This chain joins TRBV12-3 or TRBV12-4 and TRBJ2-5; TRBD2 matches 8 bases. The sequencing here drew on CD8+ T cells from cultured PBMCs, taken from culture after CMV antigen stimulation. CDR3 residues: CASSFAGGRETQYF. Written as DNA, the CDR3 is TGTGCCAGCAGTTTTGCGGGGGGCAGGGAGACCCAGTACTTC.